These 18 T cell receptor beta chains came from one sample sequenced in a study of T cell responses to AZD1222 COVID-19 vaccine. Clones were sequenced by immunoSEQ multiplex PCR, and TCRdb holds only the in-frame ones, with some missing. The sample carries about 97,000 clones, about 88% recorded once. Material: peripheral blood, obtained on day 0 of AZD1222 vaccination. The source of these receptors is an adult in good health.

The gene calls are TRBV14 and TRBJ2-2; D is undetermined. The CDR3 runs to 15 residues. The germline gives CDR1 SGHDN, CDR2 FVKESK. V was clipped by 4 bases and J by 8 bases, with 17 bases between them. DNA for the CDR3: TGTGCCAGCAGCCCCCTCGCCCCTATGGCGGGGGAGCTGTTTTTT. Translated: CASSPLAPMAGELFF.

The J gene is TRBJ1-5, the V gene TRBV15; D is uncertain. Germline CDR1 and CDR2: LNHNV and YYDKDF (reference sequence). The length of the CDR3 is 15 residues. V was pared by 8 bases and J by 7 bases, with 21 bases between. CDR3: CATGGHGSVIQPQHF. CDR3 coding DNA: TGTGCCACCGGCGGTCATGGGTCCGTTATCCAGCCCCAGCATTTT.

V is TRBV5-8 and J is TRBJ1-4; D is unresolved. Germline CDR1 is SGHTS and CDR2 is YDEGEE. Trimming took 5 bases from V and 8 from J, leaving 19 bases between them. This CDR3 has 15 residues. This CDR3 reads CASRGRRTGREKLFF. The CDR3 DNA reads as TGTGCCAGCAGGGGCCGGCGGACGGGGAGAGAAAAACTGTTTTTT.

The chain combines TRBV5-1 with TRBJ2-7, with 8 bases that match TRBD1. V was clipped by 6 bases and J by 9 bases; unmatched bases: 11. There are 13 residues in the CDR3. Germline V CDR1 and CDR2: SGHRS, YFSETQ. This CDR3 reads CASKDPGQVVQYF. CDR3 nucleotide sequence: TGCGCCAGCAAAGACCCGGGACAGGTCGTGCAGTACTTC.

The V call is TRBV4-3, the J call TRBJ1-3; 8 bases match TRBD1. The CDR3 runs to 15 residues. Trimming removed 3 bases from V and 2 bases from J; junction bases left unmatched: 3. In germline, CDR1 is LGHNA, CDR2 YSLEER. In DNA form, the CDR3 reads TGCGCCAGCAGCCAGTCACAGGGGGCTGGAAACACCATATATTTT. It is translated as CASSQSQGAGNTIYF.

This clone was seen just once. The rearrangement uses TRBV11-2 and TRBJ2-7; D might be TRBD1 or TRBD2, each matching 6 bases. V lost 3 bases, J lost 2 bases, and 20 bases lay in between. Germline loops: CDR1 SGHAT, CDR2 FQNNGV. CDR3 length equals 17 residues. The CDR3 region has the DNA TGTGCCAGCAGCTTGGGGGGCTCGGGGAAGGCAGCCTACGAGCAGTACTTC. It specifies CASSLGGSGKAAYEQYF.

The CDR3 DNA sequence: TGTGCCAGCAGTGAAGCGCGACAGGGAAGTCAGCCCCAGCATTTT. It translates to CASSEARQGSQPQHF. The chain links TRBV6-1 to TRBJ1-5; 7 bases agree with TRBD1. The CDR3 runs to 15 residues. Trimming removed 0 bases from V and 6 bases from J; junction bases left unmatched: 5. Germline CDR1 is MNHNS and CDR2 is SASEGT.

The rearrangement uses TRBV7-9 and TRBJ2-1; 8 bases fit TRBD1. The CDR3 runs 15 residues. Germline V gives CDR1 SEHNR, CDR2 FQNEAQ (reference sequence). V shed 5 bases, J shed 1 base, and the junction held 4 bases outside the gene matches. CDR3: CASSQGAASYNEQFF. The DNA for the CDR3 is TGTGCCAGCAGCCAGGGGGCAGCGTCCTACAATGAGCAGTTCTTC. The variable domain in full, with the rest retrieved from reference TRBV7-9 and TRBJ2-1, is DTGVSQNPRHKITKRGQNVTFRCDPISEHNRLYWYRQTLGQGPEFLTYFQNEAQLEKSRLLSDRFSAERPKGSFSTLEIQRTEQGDSAMYLCASSQGAASYNEQFFGPGTRLTVL.

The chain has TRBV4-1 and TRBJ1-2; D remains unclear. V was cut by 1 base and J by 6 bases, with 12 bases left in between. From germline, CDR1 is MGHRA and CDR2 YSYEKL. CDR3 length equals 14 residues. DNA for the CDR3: TGCGCCAGCAGCCAAGTCGGTACTCAACATGGCTACACCTTC. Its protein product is CASSQVGTQHGYTF.

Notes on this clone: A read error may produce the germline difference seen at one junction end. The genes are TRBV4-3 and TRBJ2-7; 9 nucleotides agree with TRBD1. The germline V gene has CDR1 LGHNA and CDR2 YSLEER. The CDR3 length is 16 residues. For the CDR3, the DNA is TGCGCCAGCAGCCAAGGTGCGGGACAGGGCTCCAACGAGCAGTACTTC. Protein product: CASSQGAGQGSNEQYF.

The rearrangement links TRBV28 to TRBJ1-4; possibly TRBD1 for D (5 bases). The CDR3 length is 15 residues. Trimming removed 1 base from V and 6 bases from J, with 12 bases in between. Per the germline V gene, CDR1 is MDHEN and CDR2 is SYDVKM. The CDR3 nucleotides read TGTGCCAGCAGTTTATTGCAGGGAGGGGATGAAAAACTGTTTTTT. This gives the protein CASSLLQGGDEKLFF.

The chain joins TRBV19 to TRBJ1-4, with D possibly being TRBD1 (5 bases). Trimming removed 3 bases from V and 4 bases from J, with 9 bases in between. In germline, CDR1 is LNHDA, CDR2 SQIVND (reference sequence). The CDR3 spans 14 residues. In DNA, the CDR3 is TGTGCCAGTAGTATTGACAGTCATAATGAAAAACTGTTTTTT. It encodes CASSIDSHNEKLFF.

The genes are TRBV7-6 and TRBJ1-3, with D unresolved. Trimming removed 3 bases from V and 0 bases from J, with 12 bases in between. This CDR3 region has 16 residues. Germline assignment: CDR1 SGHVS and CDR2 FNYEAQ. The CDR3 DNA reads TGTGCCAGCAGCTTCGCTCTCAAAGCCTCTGGAAACACCATATATTTT. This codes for CASSFALKASGNTIYF.

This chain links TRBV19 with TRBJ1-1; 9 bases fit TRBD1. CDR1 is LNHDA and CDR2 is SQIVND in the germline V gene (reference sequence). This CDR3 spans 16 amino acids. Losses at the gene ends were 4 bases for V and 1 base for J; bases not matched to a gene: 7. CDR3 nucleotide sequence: TGTGCCAGTAGTACGCTCCAGACAGGGGGGAACACTGAAGCTTTCTTT. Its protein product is CASSTLQTGGNTEAFF.

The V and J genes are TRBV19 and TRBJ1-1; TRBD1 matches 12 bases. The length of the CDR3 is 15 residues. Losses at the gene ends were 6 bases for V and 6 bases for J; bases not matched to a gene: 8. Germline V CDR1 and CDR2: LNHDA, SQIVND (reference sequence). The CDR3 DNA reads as TGTGCCAGTAGATCAGGGACAGGGGGCACCGCTGAAGCTTTCTTT. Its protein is CASRSGTGGTAEAFF.

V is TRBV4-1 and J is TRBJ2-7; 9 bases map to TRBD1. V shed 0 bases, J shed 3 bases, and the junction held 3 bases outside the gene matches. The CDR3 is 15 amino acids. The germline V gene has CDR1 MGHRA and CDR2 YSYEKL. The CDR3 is CASSQEGTGSYEQYF. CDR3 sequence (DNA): TGCGCCAGCAGCCAAGAGGGGACAGGGAGCTACGAGCAGTACTTC.

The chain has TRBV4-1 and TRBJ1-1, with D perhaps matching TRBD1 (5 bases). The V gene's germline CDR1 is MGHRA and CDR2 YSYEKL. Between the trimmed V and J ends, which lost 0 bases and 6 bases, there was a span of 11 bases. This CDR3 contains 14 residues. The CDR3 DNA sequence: TGCGCCAGCAGCCAAGATCCAGGGCATTCTGAAGCTTTCTTT. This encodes CASSQDPGHSEAFF.

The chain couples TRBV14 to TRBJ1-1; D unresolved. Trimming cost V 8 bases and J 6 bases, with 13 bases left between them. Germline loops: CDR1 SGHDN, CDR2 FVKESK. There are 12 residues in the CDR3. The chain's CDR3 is CASSGQFAEAFF. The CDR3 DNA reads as TGTGCCAGCTCCGGTCAATTTGCTGAAGCTTTCTTT.